The clone carrying this T cell receptor (beta chain) has a handful of counts. The data are from a study of T cells in Graves' hyperthyroidism and ophthalmopathy. CDR3 length: 13 residues. The V end lost 7 bases, the J end lost 6 bases, and 16 bases lay between the germline ends. Germline assignment: CDR1 SGHRS and CDR2 YFSETQ. TCR beta CDR3 sequences were amplified from RNA transcripts. First-round RT-PCR with HTBI primers amplified the TCR CDR3 region. TCRdb recomputed calls from the multiplex PCR reads with MiXCR, one row per CDR3 protein. The sample shows a few hundred thousand distinct CDR3 sequences, under 15% of them seen only once.

The J gene is TRBJ1-2, the V gene TRBV5-1; D possibly corresponds to TRBD1 (5 bases). The sample taken for sequencing was blood. The sequence was collected from a woman aged 30 to 39 with Graves' hyperthyroidism. The CDR3 nucleotides read TGCGCCAGCCAAGGGGCAGGGTGGAATGGCTACACCTTC. It is translated as CASQGAGWNGYTF. The variable domain in full, completed from reference TRBV5-1 and TRBJ1-2, reads KAGVTQTPRYLIKTRGQQVTLSCSPISGHRSVSWYQQTPGQGLQFLFEYFSETQRNKGNFPGRFSGRQFSNSRSEMNVSTLELGDSALYLCASQGAGWNGYTFGSGTRLTVV.